This entry describes one T cell receptor (beta chain). Its specificity is not known. MiXCR, run by TCRdb on the 5' RACE reads, gives a single entry per CDR3 protein. The table includes some 340,000 distinct CDR3 sequences, around 11% detected once. The V end was cut by 5 bases, the J end by 0 bases, with 17 bases between. CDR1 is MNHEY, CDR2 SMNVEV, per germline (reference sequence). This CDR3 spans 16 amino acids. These data come from a study of T cells after yellow fever vaccination. Study observations and caveats: CD4 and CD8 compartments shared a small share of clonotypes. Within FACS-sorted repertoires, abundant clonotypes contaminating from the bulk population could be present. Booster samples showed a return of most primary-vaccination clones (roughly 96% CD4, approximately 88% CD8).

The source is a man aged 18-30 years who received the YFV17D yellow fever vaccine. The chain uses TRBV27 and TRBJ2-7; no reliable D call. Specimen: CD4+ T cells sorted from PBMCs, collected 45 days after the yellow fever booster vaccination. The CDR3 reads CASSPSDPSSSYEQYF. The CDR3, as DNA: TGTGCCAGCAGTCCCTCGGATCCCTCGAGCTCCTACGAGCAGTACTTC.